This T cell receptor (beta chain) was sequenced during a study of graft-versus-host responses after intestinal transplantation (dated by TCRdb to the early 2020s). Regarding the study in general: Multivisceral, liver-intestinal, or isolated intestinal transplants were received by the recipients. Alloreactive clones were identified by sequencing pre-transplant mixed lymphocyte reaction products and comparing them with unstimulated pre-transplant donor and recipient T cells. All recipients received anti-thymocyte globulin induction followed by maintenance tacrolimus and steroids for 3 to 4 years. Instead of going to the commercial service, samples from a few later patients were sequenced in-house on an Illumina MiSeq and processed with MiXCR. A peak of at least 4% donor T cells among recipient peripheral blood mononuclear cells was the definition used for donor T cell macrochimerism. The cohort enrolled about two dozen intestinal transplant recipients including one retransplant, and a few patients lacking pretransplant specimens were excluded. Bulk TCR-beta CDR3 sequencing was used to track graft-versus-host and host-versus-graft alloreactive T cell clones in the graft, circulation and bone marrow after intestinal transplantation.

The library was obtained by the immunoSEQ multiplex PCR assay. For most patients, genomic DNA was isolated using the Qiagen DNeasy Blood and Tissue Kit and was shipped frozen to Adaptive Biotechnologies for TCR sequencing. High-throughput TCR-beta CDR3 sequencing of genomic DNA from most patients was performed by Adaptive Biotechnologies. The authors' analysis ran thus. TCR sequencing data for 15 to 20 patients were retrieved from Adaptive's ImmunoSEQ software; three other patients were processed with MiXCR and VDJtools. To correct CD4 versus CD8 sorting errors, any sequence found in both subsets at a frequency ratio below 5:1 was removed. CDR3 nucleotide sequences shared by donor and recipient were removed because the origin of these sequences could not be assigned. Alloreactive clones required at least 2-fold expansion over unstimulated cells and minimum CFSE-low frequency of 0.002% (template counts) or 0.001% (read counts). Mappable clones were those detected in sequenced pre-transplant spleen, lymph node, or MLR CFSE-low populations of the donor or recipient. Cumulative frequency of alloreactive clones was calculated as a percentage of all sequences weighted by copy number. The immuneACCESS repertoire file appears here via TCRdb, limited to in-frame rearrangements. These files lack a portion of the clones; in checked studies, under half of the deficit traces to unresolved V genes, and the cause of the others is not known. Clonal size and the V and J genes are those of that table, whereas D and trimming came from the DNA. The table for this sample lists 13,000 to 15,000 clones; roughly 30% of them were counted only once. Of the sample, 5.7% is held by the ten largest clones.

CDR1 and CDR2 (SGDLS, YYNGEE) derive from the germline V gene. Taken from cysteine to phenylalanine, the CDR3 has 14 residues. The DNA shown is the 42-base CDR3, in frame from base 1. The junction shows trimming of 4 bases on V and 0 bases on J, plus 8 bases between the germline ends. Results the study describes overall, beyond this receptor: Early after transplant, declines in HvG clones were associated with peak levels of circulating GvH clones. GvH clones were detected in recipient bone marrow, and some appeared earlier in ileal mucosa or blood, consistent with an intestinal mucosal origin. In patients with donor T cell macrochimerism, the allografts had high GvH to HvG T cell clonal ratios. The relatively low number and heterogeneity of intestinal transplant patients limited the conclusions.

This clone was observed a few times. Qualities for individual bases were not recorded, and no much larger clone is one base off. The time point tag for this specimen amounts to: cells obtained before transplantation from donor or recipient. Mixed lymphocyte reactions plated approximately 200,000 CFSE-labeled pre-transplant responders with approximately 200,000 irradiated violet-dye-labeled stimulators and were cultured for about 6 days. Proliferating CD3+CD4+CFSE-low and CD3+CD8+CFSE-low responder cells were FACS-sorted on a BD Influx sorter after the mixed lymphocyte reaction. The chain was built from TRBV9 and TRBJ1-3, with no confidently assigned D gene. Sequenced here: alloreactive CD4+ T cells from a mixed lymphocyte reaction culture, sampled before intestinal transplant. The label giving this sample's cell subset or site can be read as: CFSE-low proliferating T cells sorted from approximately 6-day pre-transplant mixed lymphocyte reaction (GvH or HvG direction). The TCR was taken from a human patient who received an intestinal transplant. The DNA sequence is as follows: TGTGCCAGCAGCCCACGGCCCTCTGGAAACACCATATATTTT. Translated, it gives CASSPRPSGNTIYF.